The entry that follows covers one T cell receptor (beta chain) sequence. V shed 6 bases and J shed 4 bases, with 10 bases lying between them. The CDR3 consists of 11 residues. Per germline, CDR1 DFQATT and CDR2 SNEGSKA (reference sequence). The data belong to a study of cytomegalovirus exposure and HLA in healthy donors. PCR was performed using 60 Vbeta and 13 Jbeta primers. The assay was immunoSEQ multiplex PCR, and TCRdb's table has in-frame clones only and misses some. The repertoire holds 200,000 to 300,000 clones, about 88% seen once, with roughly 0.26% in the top ten. The chain employs TRBV20-1 and TRBJ2-7; no definite D call. The TCR comes from a girl aged 2 to 9 in good health and CMV-seronegative. The sample consisted of PBMCs. CDR3 amino acids: CSAARVYEQYF. The CDR3 nucleotides read TGCAGTGCCGCTCGAGTATACGAGCAGTACTTC.